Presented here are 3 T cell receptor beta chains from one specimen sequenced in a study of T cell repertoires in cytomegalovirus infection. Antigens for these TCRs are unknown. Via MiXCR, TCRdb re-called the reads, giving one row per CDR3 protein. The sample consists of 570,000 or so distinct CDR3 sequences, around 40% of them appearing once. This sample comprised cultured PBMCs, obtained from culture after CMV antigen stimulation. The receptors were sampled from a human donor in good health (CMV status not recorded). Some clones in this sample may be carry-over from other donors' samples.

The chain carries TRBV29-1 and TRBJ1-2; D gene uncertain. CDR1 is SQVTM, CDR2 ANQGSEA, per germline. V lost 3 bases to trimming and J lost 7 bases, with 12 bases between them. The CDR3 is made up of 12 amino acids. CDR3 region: CSVEGNKAGYTF. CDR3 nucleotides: TGCAGCGTTGAGGGGAACAAGGCTGGCTACACCTTC.

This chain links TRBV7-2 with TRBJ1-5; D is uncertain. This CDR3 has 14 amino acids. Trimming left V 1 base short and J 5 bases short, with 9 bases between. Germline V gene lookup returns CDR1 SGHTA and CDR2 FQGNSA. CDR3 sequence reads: CASSLGRKDQPQHF. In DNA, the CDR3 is TGTGCCAGCAGCTTAGGGCGAAAGGATCAGCCCCAGCATTTT. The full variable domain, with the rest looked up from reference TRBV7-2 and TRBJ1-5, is GAGVSQSPSNKVTEKGKDVELRCDPISGHTALYWYRQSLGQGLEFLIYFQGNSAPDKSGLPSDRFSAERTGGSVSTLTIQRTQQEDSAVYLCASSLGRKDQPQHFGDGTRLSIL.

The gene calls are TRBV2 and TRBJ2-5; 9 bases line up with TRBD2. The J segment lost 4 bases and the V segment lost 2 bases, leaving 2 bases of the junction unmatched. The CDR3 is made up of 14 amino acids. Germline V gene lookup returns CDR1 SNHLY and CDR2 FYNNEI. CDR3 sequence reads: CASSESSGGETQYF. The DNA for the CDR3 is TGTGCCAGCAGTGAAAGTAGCGGGGGAGAGACCCAGTACTTC.